This TCR beta chain was recorded in a study of Ad26.COV2.S vaccination and SARS-CoV-2 variants. Only in-frame clones appear in the TCRdb table, and some are missing; sequencing was by immunoSEQ multiplex PCR. Here the sample spans approximately 420,000 clones, around nine tenths being singletons. This clone has only a few counts. This CDR3 is 11 amino acids long. Deletions cut 5 bases from V and 7 bases from J, with 9 bases between. Germline V gene data show CDR1 as SGHAT and CDR2 as FQDESV (reference sequence). Sample treatment: around 19 received Ad26.COV2.S at low or high dose, single or two shots; several received placebo; per-sample allocation not given. Sampling happened 63 days after the first vaccine or placebo injection.

This clonotype was sampled from a person aged 18-65 years who received the Ad26.COV2.S COVID-19 vaccine or a placebo. The sample consisted of peripheral blood, taken in a trial of Ad26.COV2.S vaccine versus placebo. The chain is built from TRBV11-1 and TRBJ2-7; D perhaps matches TRBD1 (5 bases). The CDR3 DNA follows: TGTGCCAGCAGCCTAGGGGTGGAGCAGTACTTC. Residues: CASSLGVEQYF.